These 10 T cell receptor beta chains share one sample of origin, sequenced in a study of blood T cells in healthy people across ages. A J-beta primer mix and a sample-barcoded 5' primer were used in a second PCR of about 6 to 12 cycles. TCRdb redid the calling of the 5' RACE reads with MiXCR, one entry per CDR3 protein. The repertoire consists of hundreds of thousands of distinct CDR3 sequences, with about 54% occurring once and the leading ten covering 35% to 40%. Source material: blood. These receptors all stem from a man aged 55 to 70 in good health.

This clonotype appeared a single time. A much larger clone differs from this one at a single base, so this may be a read error. The DNA for the CDR3 is TGCAGTGCTGGCGACACGCAGCTTTATGGCTACACCTTC. Its protein product is CSAGDTQLYGYTF. The V call is TRBV20-1, the J call TRBJ1-2, with no clear D. This CDR3 has 13 residues. Germline V gives CDR1 DFQATT, CDR2 SNEGSKA (reference sequence). V lost 5 bases and J lost 5, with 15 bases in between.

The V call is TRBV5-4, the J call TRBJ2-7; 9 nucleotides line up with TRBD1. This CDR3 is 15 amino acids long. Unmatched junction bases numbered 10, after V lost 3 bases and J lost 6 bases. Germline-derived CDR1 and CDR2 are SGHNT and YYREEE (reference sequence). The CDR3: CASSSAGQGTSEQYF. CDR3 in DNA: TGTGCCAGCAGCTCGGCGGGACAGGGAACTTCCGAGCAGTACTTC.

CDR3 in DNA: TGCAGTGCTGGTGGTCTAGTTGGGAACTACGAGCAGTACTTC. Its protein product is CSAGGLVGNYEQYF. The genes are TRBV20-1 and TRBJ2-4; D gene ambiguous. Judging by the DNA end, TRBJ2-7 fits better; the J call may be wrong. This CDR3 is 14 amino acids long. The germline CDR1 and CDR2 sequences are DFQATT and SNEGSKA (reference sequence).

This clonotype was seen more than once but under ten times. The gene calls are TRBV28 and TRBJ2-5; D remains ambiguous. The end of the DNA is better explained by TRBJ2-7, so the J call may be wrong. The CDR3 is 12 residues long. The V gene's germline CDR1 is MDHEN and CDR2 SYDVKM. In DNA, the CDR3 is TGTGCCAGCAGTTTGTGGGGTGCCGAGCAGTACTTC. This encodes CASSLWGAEQYF.

About this clonotype: A much larger clonotype is one base distant, so this may be a read error. J is TRBJ2-1 and V is TRBV5-1; 10 bases are shared with TRBD2. CDR3 length: 12 residues. Germline CDR1 SGHRS, CDR2 YFSETQ. The CDR3 nucleotides read TGCGCCAGCATCTTAGCGGGGGGCCCCCGGATCTTC. Protein: CASILAGGPRIF.

The chain carries TRBV5-1 and TRBJ2-3; D unclear. CDR1 is SGHRS, CDR2 YFSETQ, per germline. Trimming cost V 5 bases and J 4 bases, with 8 bases left between them. The CDR3 contains 12 residues. Written as DNA, the CDR3 is TGCGCCAGCAGGATTGGAGCAGATACGCAGTATTTT. Translation gives CASRIGADTQYF.

The chain links TRBV5-1 to TRBJ2-2; D may be TRBD1 or TRBD2 (6 bases each). With 4 bases removed from V and 1 base from J, the gap between germline ends came to 17 bases. This CDR3 is built from 17 residues. Germline CDR1 reads SGHRS; CDR2 reads YFSETQ. CDR3 sequence (DNA): TGCGCCAGCAGCCCCCAAGGGGGGCCGCGGAACACCGGGGAGCTGTTTTTT. Translation gives CASSPQGGPRNTGELFF. The full variable domain, rest sourced from reference TRBV5-1 and TRBJ2-2, is KAGVTQTPRYLIKTRGQQVTLSCSPISGHRSVSWYQQTPGQGLQFLFEYFSETQRNKGNFPGRFSGRQFSNSRSEMNVSTLELGDSALYLCASSPQGGPRNTGELFFGEGSRLTVL.

This clonotype showed up just a few times. V gene TRBV24-1 combines with J gene TRBJ2-7; TRBD1 matches at 8 bases. The J call may be in error: the DNA end matches TRBJ2-5 better. CDR1 KGHDR and CDR2 SFDVKD come from the germline V gene. The CDR3 contains 15 residues. CDR3 in DNA: TGTGCCACCAGTGATAGTACAGGGGGAGGCGAGACCCAGTACTTC. The encoded protein is CATSDSTGGGETQYF.

The chain recombines TRBV6-5 with TRBJ2-5; D is possibly TRBD2 (5 bases). Germline V gene lookup returns CDR1 MNHEY and CDR2 SVGAGI. V shed 4 bases and J shed 11 bases, with 23 bases lying between them. The CDR3 is made up of 15 amino acids. The CDR3 sequence is CASSSDMGVRAEQYF. CDR3 in DNA: TGTGCCAGCAGTTCGGATATGGGAGTTAGGGCTGAGCAGTACTTC.

V and J are TRBV5-1 and TRBJ2-7; TRBD1 might be the D (5 bases). The CDR3 length is 15 residues. Per germline, CDR1 SGHRS and CDR2 YFSETQ. V shed 4 bases and J shed 3 bases, with 17 bases lying between them. This CDR3 is CASSRVGQGHYEQYF. In nucleotides, the CDR3 is TGCGCCAGCAGCCGGGTGGGTCAGGGCCACTACGAGCAGTACTTC.